The next 23 T cell receptor beta chains were all read from a single sample in a study of T cells in narcolepsy. This table comes from immunoSEQ multiplex PCR, and its TCRdb copy is limited to in-frame clones, with some not included. The sample lists over 25,000 clones; approximately 86% were seen once. Source material: CD45RA- memory CD4+ T cells from PBMCs. These receptors originate from a human donor with narcolepsy.

The CDR3: CASSDRGRSGGYTF. The CDR3 coding sequence is TGTGCCAGTTCCGACAGGGGGCGAAGCGGTGGCTACACCTTC. This rearrangement joins TRBV27 to TRBJ1-2, with 10 bases identical to TRBD1. With V trimmed by 9 bases and J by 7 bases, 11 bases remained unmatched. Germline CDR1 and CDR2: MNHEY and SMNVEV (reference sequence). This CDR3 comprises 14 residues.

The CDR3 here is CASSERGGVSYNEQFF. The CDR3, as DNA: TGTGCCAGCAGTGAACGCGGGGGGGTCTCCTACAATGAGCAGTTCTTC. The V and J genes are TRBV2 and TRBJ2-1; 9 positions match TRBD2. The V and J ends lost 2 bases and 0 bases, in that order; junction bases with no gene match: 2. Germline CDR1 is SNHLY and CDR2 is FYNNEI. The CDR3 is made up of 16 amino acids.

The genes are TRBV11-2 and TRBJ1-2, with D possibly TRBD1 on 6 matching bases. From germline, CDR1 is SGHAT and CDR2 FQNNGV. This CDR3 has 16 amino acids. Trimming stripped 3 bases from V and 1 base from J, with 15 bases between. The CDR3 protein is CASSFSQGSRNYGYTF. CDR3 nucleotides: TGTGCCAGCAGCTTTAGCCAGGGGTCCCGTAACTATGGCTACACCTTC.

This sequence joins TRBV15 and TRBJ1-1; possibly TRBD1 for D (5 bases). The CDR3 sequence is 15 residues long. In germline, CDR1 is LNHNV, CDR2 YYDKDF (reference sequence). The V end lost 1 base, the J end lost 2 bases, and 11 bases lay between the germline ends. CDR3 sequence (DNA): TGTGCCACCAGCAGAGGAGCAGGGAGTAACACTGAAGCTTTCTTT. Translated, it gives CATSRGAGSNTEAFF.

A remark on this clone: Distinct nucleotide sequences in the sample also encode this CDR3. This chain connects TRBV5-1 to TRBJ2-2; D is unresolved. Trimming stripped 0 bases from V and 1 base from J, with 4 bases between. Germline lookup yields CDR1 SGHRS and CDR2 YFSETQ. This CDR3 has 14 amino acids. CDR3: CASSLGGNTGELFF. CDR3 nucleotides: TGCGCCAGCAGCTTGGGGGGGAACACCGGGGAGCTGTTTTTT.

The J gene is TRBJ1-1, the V gene TRBV5-1; D remains unclear. Trimming cost V 0 bases and J 1 base, with 7 bases left between them. This CDR3 region has 14 residues. In germline, CDR1 is SGHRS, CDR2 YFSETQ. In nucleotides, the CDR3 is TGCGCCAGCAGCTTGGAATCACAGAACACTGAAGCTTTCTTT. Translated, it gives CASSLESQNTEAFF.

This chain uses TRBV6-6 with TRBJ1-2, with D unclear. From germline, CDR1 is MNHNY and CDR2 SVGAGI (reference sequence). Trimming stripped 5 bases from V and 4 bases from J, with 20 bases between. The CDR3 has 16 residues. In nucleotides, the CDR3 is TGTGCCAGCAGTCCCCCTACCCAAAATGTGGGCTATGGCTACACCTTC. This encodes CASSPPTQNVGYGYTF.

The gene calls are TRBV28 and TRBJ1-4, with 7 bases identical to TRBD1. With V trimmed by 4 bases and J by 5 bases, 7 bases remained unmatched. CDR1 is MDHEN, CDR2 SYDVKM, per germline. This CDR3 is 15 amino acids long. In DNA, the CDR3 is TGTGCCAGCAGTTCTCCGACAGGGCCCAATGAAAAACTGTTTTTT. It translates to CASSSPTGPNEKLFF.

Only a few counts were recorded for this clone. The chain has TRBV11-3 and TRBJ2-1; the match to TRBD2 covers 10 bases. This CDR3 spans 15 amino acids. The V gene's germline CDR1 is SGHNT and CDR2 YENEEA. After removal of 1 base from V and 8 bases from J, the junction contained 5 bases not matched to a gene. CDR3 residues: CASSLGLAGVYEQFF. CDR3 coding DNA: TGTGCCAGCAGCTTAGGGCTAGCGGGGGTATATGAGCAGTTCTTC.

The chain couples TRBV7-7 to TRBJ2-2; D might be TRBD2 (5 bases). This CDR3 comprises 16 residues. V lost 3 bases and J lost 2, with 13 bases in between. Germline CDR1 reads SSHAT; CDR2 reads FNYEAQ (reference sequence). CDR3 residues: CASSFLTSGNTGELFF. In DNA, the CDR3 is TGTGCCAGCAGCTTTCTGACGAGCGGTAACACCGGGGAGCTGTTTTTT.

The chain links TRBV19 to TRBJ1-6, with D maybe TRBD1 (6 bases). Per germline, CDR1 LNHDA and CDR2 SQIVND (reference sequence). The CDR3 is made up of 16 amino acids. The V end was cut by 6 bases, the J end by 0 bases, with 12 bases between. The CDR3 here is CASRVQGGSYNSPLHF. The CDR3 DNA reads TGTGCCAGTAGGGTACAGGGCGGCTCCTATAATTCACCCCTCCACTTT. The complete variable domain, with remaining parts taken from reference TRBV19 and TRBJ1-6, reads DGGITQSPKYLFRKEGQNVTLSCEQNLNHDAMYWYRQDPGQGLRLIYYSQIVNDFQKGDIAEGYSVSREKKESFPLTVTSAQKNPTAFYLCASRVQGGSYNSPLHFGNGTRLTVT.

The chain uses TRBV6-6 and TRBJ2-1; D is perhaps TRBD1 (6 bases). The V gene lost 6 bases and the J gene lost 6 bases, with 15 bases spanning the gap. Germline V gives CDR1 MNHNY, CDR2 SVGAGI (reference sequence). The CDR3 loop spans 14 amino acids. The CDR3: CASRTPQGFNEQFF. The CDR3 DNA reads as TGTGCCAGCAGAACACCCCAGGGGTTCAATGAGCAGTTCTTC.

The V call is TRBV6-6, the J call TRBJ1-1, with D possibly TRBD1 on 5 matching bases. This CDR3 region has 14 residues. With 6 bases removed from V and 5 bases from J, the gap between germline ends came to 16 bases. The germline CDR1 and CDR2 sequences are MNHNY and SVGAGI (reference sequence). CDR3 DNA sequence: TGTGCCAGCAGGCCTGGGGGGTTTGATACTGAAGCTTTCTTT. Protein product: CASRPGGFDTEAFF.

The chain is built from TRBV4-1 and TRBJ1-2, with 8 bases aligning to TRBD1. J was trimmed by 8 bases and V by 3 bases; bases with no gene match: 5. Germline-derived CDR1 and CDR2 are MGHRA and YSYEKL. This CDR3 has 13 residues. The CDR3 reads CASSQTGTGGYTF. DNA of the CDR3: TGCGCCAGCAGCCAGACCGGGACAGGCGGCTACACCTTC.

The chain links TRBV19 to TRBJ1-4, with no clear D. Germline loops: CDR1 LNHDA, CDR2 SQIVND (reference sequence). This CDR3 is built from 14 residues. V shed 9 bases and J shed 6 bases, with 17 bases lying between them. CDR3 in amino acids: CASQGLTVDEKLFF. Written as DNA, the CDR3 is TGTGCCAGCCAAGGGCTGACCGTTGATGAAAAACTGTTTTTT.

This clone was counted between two and nine times. J is TRBJ1-5 and V is TRBV5-4; D remains ambiguous. This CDR3 comprises 13 residues. Germline CDR1 is SGHNT and CDR2 is YYREEE (reference sequence). Trimming took 0 bases from V and 3 from J, leaving 4 bases between them. CDR3 nucleotides: TGTGCCAGCAGCTTGGATCACAATCAGCCCCAGCATTTT. Translation gives CASSLDHNQPQHF. Supplemented by reference TRBV5-4 and TRBJ1-5, the full variable domain reads ETGVTQSPTHLIKTRGQQVTLRCSSQSGHNTVSWYQQALGQGPQFIFQYYREEENGRGNFPPRFSGLQFPNYSSELNVNALELDDSALYLCASSLDHNQPQHFGDGTRLSIL.

The chain has TRBV5-4 and TRBJ1-6; D is uncertain. The CDR3 spans 14 residues. Trimming shortened V by 4 bases and J by 9 bases, and 14 bases separated the two germline ends. From germline, CDR1 is SGHNT and CDR2 YYREEE (reference sequence). This chain's CDR3 is CASSLRDTLSPLHF. The CDR3 nucleotides read TGTGCCAGCAGCCTCCGTGACACACTTTCACCCCTCCACTTT.

V gene TRBV5-1 combines with J gene TRBJ1-2; D gene unclear. The germline gives CDR1 SGHRS, CDR2 YFSETQ. The CDR3 is 15 amino acids. V lost 4 bases and J 6 bases, leaving 19 bases between the germline ends. The CDR3 nucleotides read TGCGCCAGCAGCCCCCGGATGAACCAAGGAGATGGCTACACCTTC. Protein: CASSPRMNQGDGYTF.

Only a few counts were recorded for this clone. The chain has TRBV7-9 and TRBJ1-1; D remains unclear. V was clipped by 2 bases and J by 5 bases, with 9 bases between them. This CDR3 has 13 amino acids. Germline V gives CDR1 SEHNR, CDR2 FQNEAQ (reference sequence). In nucleotides, the CDR3 is TGTGCCAGCAGCTTACCCCCCAAAACTGAAGCTTTCTTT. This sequence encodes CASSLPPKTEAFF.

The V and J genes are TRBV5-8 and TRBJ2-2; D is possibly TRBD2 (6 bases). With 2 bases removed from V and 5 bases from J, the gap between germline ends came to 10 bases. The CDR3 is made up of 14 amino acids. CDR1 is SGHTS, CDR2 YDEGEE, per germline. This chain's CDR3 is CASSFVGGTGELFF. The DNA for the CDR3 is TGTGCCAGCAGCTTCGTCGGAGGGACCGGGGAGCTGTTTTTT. Full variable domain (remainder filled in from reference TRBV5-8 and TRBJ2-2): EAGVTQSPTHLIKTRGQQATLRCSPISGHTSVYWYQQALGLGLQFLLWYDEGEERNRGNFPPRFSGRQFPNYSSELNVNALELEDSALYLCASSFVGGTGELFFGEGSRLTVL.

V usage is TRBV7-9 and J usage is TRBJ2-5, with 13 bases aligning to TRBD2. The germline gives CDR1 SEHNR, CDR2 FQNEAQ (reference sequence). CDR3 size: 17 residues. Trimming at V came to 5 bases and at J to 5 bases, leaving 11 bases not matched to a gene. The CDR3, as DNA: TGTGCCAGCAGCCCCGGGTGGACTAGCGGGGGAGAGGAGACCCAGTACTTC. It yields the protein CASSPGWTSGGEETQYF.

The sample holds a few counts of this clone. Additional DNA sequences in this sample encode the identical CDR3. This chain uses TRBV27 with TRBJ1-1; no clear D. V was cut by 3 bases and J by 0 bases, with 8 bases left in between. The V gene's germline CDR1 is MNHEY and CDR2 SMNVEV (reference sequence). The CDR3 sequence is 14 residues long. The CDR3 loop is CASSLNGMNTEAFF. The CDR3 DNA sequence: TGTGCCAGCAGTTTGAACGGTATGAACACTGAAGCTTTCTTT.

V gene TRBV7-2 combines with J gene TRBJ1-2; possibly TRBD1 for D (5 bases). The germline gives CDR1 SGHTA, CDR2 FQGNSA. The CDR3 totals 13 residues. Trimming left V 5 bases short and J 4 bases short, with 11 bases between. Here the CDR3 DNA reads TGTGCCAGCAGCAAGGGGCAAGGCTATGGCTACACCTTC. Its translation is CASSKGQGYGYTF.